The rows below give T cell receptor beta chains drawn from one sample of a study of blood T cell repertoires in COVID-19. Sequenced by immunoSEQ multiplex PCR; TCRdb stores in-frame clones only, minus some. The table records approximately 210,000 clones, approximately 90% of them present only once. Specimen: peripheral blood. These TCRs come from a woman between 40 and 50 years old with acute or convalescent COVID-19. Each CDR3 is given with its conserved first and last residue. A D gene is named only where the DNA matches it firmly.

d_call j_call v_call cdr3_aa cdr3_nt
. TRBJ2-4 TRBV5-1 CASSLDQGRDIQYF TGCGCCAGCAGCTTGGATCAGGGTCGGGACATTCAGTACTTC
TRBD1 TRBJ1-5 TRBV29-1 CSVATGVDQPQHF TGCAGCGTTGCTACAGGGGTTGATCAGCCCCAGCATTTT
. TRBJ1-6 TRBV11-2 CASSSTGQYNSPLHF TGTGCCAGCAGCTCCACGGGACAATATAATTCACCCCTCCACTTT
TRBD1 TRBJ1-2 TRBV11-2 CASSLVPGQGNYGYTF TGTGCCAGCAGCTTAGTCCCGGGACAGGGGAACTATGGCTACACCTTC
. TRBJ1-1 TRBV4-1 CASSLGGRGGTEAFF TGCGCCAGCAGCCTGGGGGGGCGGGGTGGTACTGAAGCTTTCTTT
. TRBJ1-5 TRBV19 CASSQLSSNQPQHF TGTGCCAGTAGCCAACTGAGCAGCAATCAGCCCCAGCATTTT
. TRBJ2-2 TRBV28 CASSLQVPGELFF TGTGCCAGCAGTCTACAGGTCCCCGGGGAGCTGTTTTTT
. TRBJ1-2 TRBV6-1 CASSEAARRGYYGYTF TGTGCCAGCAGTGAAGCCGCCAGACGGGGGTACTATGGCTACACCTTC
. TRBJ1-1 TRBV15 CATEPGGAATEAFF TGTGCCACCGAACCAGGAGGAGCGGCCACTGAAGCTTTCTTT
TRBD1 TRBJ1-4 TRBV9 CASSRRQATGANEKLFF TGTGCCAGCAGCAGACGACAGGCGACAGGGGCTAATGAAAAACTGTTTTTT
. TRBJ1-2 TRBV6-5 CASSPGGASYGYTF TGTGCCAGCAGCCCCGGGGGGGCAAGCTACGGCTACACCTTC
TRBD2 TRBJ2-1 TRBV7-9 CASSYLLANEQFF TGTGCCAGCAGCTACCTACTAGCGAATGAGCAGTTCTTC
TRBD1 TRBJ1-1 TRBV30 CAWSSTGTGRYTEAFF TGTGCCTGGAGTTCCACCGGGACAGGTCGTTACACTGAAGCTTTCTTT
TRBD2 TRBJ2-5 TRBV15 CATSRERSWRIAGAWYQETQYF TGTGCCACCAGCAGAGAGAGGTCCTGGAGGATAGCGGGGGCCTGGTACCAAGAGACCCAGTACTTC
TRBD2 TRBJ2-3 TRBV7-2 CASSLKRTSGVGRGDTQYF TGTGCCAGCAGCTTAAAGAGGACTAGCGGGGTTGGTCGAGGAGATACGCAGTATTTT
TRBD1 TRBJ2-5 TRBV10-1 CASSDYRGKETQYF TGCGCCAGCAGTGATTACAGGGGAAAGGAGACCCAGTACTTC
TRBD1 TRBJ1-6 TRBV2 CASSGQGSSYNSPLHF TGTGCCAGCAGTGGACAGGGGAGCTCCTATAATTCACCCCTCCACTTT
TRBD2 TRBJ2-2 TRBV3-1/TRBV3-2 CASSQVEGLAKNTGELFF TGTGCCAGCAGCCAAGTCGAGGGACTAGCGAAGAACACCGGGGAGCTGTTTTTT
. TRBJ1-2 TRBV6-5 CASSYSPGYYGYTF TGTGCCAGCAGTTACTCCCCGGGATACTATGGCTACACCTTC
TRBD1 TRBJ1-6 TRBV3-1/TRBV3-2 CASSPRTGERGSPLHF TGTGCCAGCAGCCCAAGAACAGGGGAGCGCGGTTCACCCCTCCACTTT
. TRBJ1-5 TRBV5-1 CASSLGRGRNQPQHF TGCGCCAGCAGCTTGGGGCGCGGCCGCAATCAGCCCCAGCATTTT
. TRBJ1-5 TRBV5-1 CASSLTGTDQPQHF TGCGCCAGCAGCCTTACAGGTACCGATCAGCCCCAGCATTTT